This entry describes one TCR beta chain. The antigen is not known. Trimming shortened V by 3 bases and J by 2 bases, and 9 bases separated the two germline ends. The CDR3 totals 15 residues. Germline-derived CDR1 and CDR2 are SGDLS and YYNGEE. The sample originates from a study of CD8 T cells in ankylosing spondylitis. Study-wide findings and caveats: Characteristic, it appeared, of ankylosing spondylitis blood was a TCR beta motif of fewer than 10 highly homologous variants. According to the report, clones linked to the disease were significantly enriched in matched synovial fluid samples taken from ankylosing spondylitis patients.

MiXCR, run by TCRdb on the 5' RACE reads, gives a single entry per CDR3 protein. The sample yields more than 650,000 distinct CDR3 sequences, roughly 10% seen once. The receptor was isolated from a male donor with ankylosing spondylitis. The chain carries TRBV9 and TRBJ2-6; D may be TRBD1 (6 bases). Sequences were obtained from blood, either unsorted or a sorted T cell fraction (not recorded which). The DNA for the CDR3 is TGTGCCAGCAGCGGAGACAGGACTGGGGCCAACGTCCTGACTTTC. It specifies CASSGDRTGANVLTF.